The clone carrying this T cell receptor beta chain was observed at least ten times. Its antigen is not identified. TCR beta libraries were built with iRepertoire HTBI primers and Arm-PCR of CDR3 regions. TCRdb reprocessed the multiplex PCR reads with MiXCR, giving one entry per CDR3 protein. The data contain some 460,000 distinct CDR3 sequences, about 17% of them singletons. Trimming shortened V by 7 bases and J by 2 bases, and 7 bases separated the two germline ends. This CDR3 region has 12 residues. Germline CDR1 reads MNHEY; CDR2 reads SMNVEV (reference sequence). Documented time point: newly diagnosed GD, antithyroid drugs for less than 3 months. With RNA extracted from PBMCs as input, the TCR library was made. The record originates from a study of regulatory T cells in long-lasting Graves disease. Findings and limits, study-wide: Persistent disease favored TRBV28, TRBJ1-2 and TRBJ2-5. Patients with persistent Graves' had lower TCR diversity than newly diagnosed patients.

This sample was also put to use in a study of T cells in Graves' hyperthyroidism and ophthalmopathy. That study adds: Uncontrolled infection, other autoimmune disease, pregnancy and lactation each barred patients from inclusion. HTBI primers were employed in a first-round RT-PCR of the TCR CDR3.

This receptor was identified in a man between 35 and 55 years old with Graves disease. The sample in question was peripheral blood mononuclear cells (PBMCs), obtained at new diagnosis, from a patient treated with antithyroid drugs. The chain uses TRBV27 and TRBJ2-3; D gene unclear. The CDR3 sequence: CASKGSTDTQYF. CDR3 bases: TGTGCCAGCAAGGGTTCCACAGATACGCAGTATTTT.